This T cell receptor (beta chain) derives from a study of T cell responses to AZD1222 COVID-19 vaccine. Study-wide points: No repertoire was sampled before or during the peak T cell response, only after it.

Turning to this clone: Its cognate antigen is unknown.

Method: immunoSEQ multiplex PCR; TCRdb's copy keeps in-frame clones and lacks some. Of about 110,000 clones in the sample, around 90% were seen once. The starting material was peripheral blood, obtained 28 days after the second AZD1222 dose. This TCR was recovered from an adult who received the AZD1222 COVID-19 vaccine.

DNA of the CDR3: TGTGCCAGCAGTTTTTCGGGGCAGTGGGGGGGGGACGAGCAGTTCTTC. Translated, it gives CASSFSGQWGGDEQFF. This rearrangement joins TRBV27 to TRBJ2-1, with 7 nucleotides matching TRBD2. V lost 3 bases to trimming and J lost 10 bases; unmatched junction nucleotides: 15. Germline assignment: CDR1 MNHEY and CDR2 SMNVEV (reference sequence). This CDR3 comprises 16 residues.